This T cell receptor (beta chain) was identified during a study of T cell repertoires in cytomegalovirus infection. Background on the study: Researchers turned to recently identified HLA-C-restricted CMV epitopes as well as well-studied HLA-B-restricted ones. General observations from the study: Dominating the ex vivo response were HLA-C-restricted CMV-specific TCR beta clonotypes.

TCRdb used MiXCR to reprocess the reads, holding one entry per CDR3 protein. The table includes 450,000 to 650,000 distinct CDR3 sequences, almost 40% detected once. This clonotype was seen more than once but under ten times. Its antigen is unknown. The origin of this receptor is a human donor in good health (CMV status not recorded). Some clones in this sample may be carry-over from other donors' samples. The source material was cultured PBMCs, sampled from culture after CMV antigen stimulation.

The CDR3 DNA reads as TGTGCCAGCAGCTTAGCGCCCGGGCTGAGGATAGCCAAAAACATTCAGTACTTC. Encoded protein: CASSLAPGLRIAKNIQYF. V and J are TRBV7-8 and TRBJ2-4, with unresolved D. Germline assignment: CDR1 SGHVS and CDR2 FQNEAQ. This CDR3 is built from 18 residues. Trimming took off 0 bases at V and 0 bases at J, with 15 bases between the two ends. Drawing the rest from reference TRBV7-8 and TRBJ2-4, the complete variable domain is GAGVSQSPRYKVAKRGQDVALRCDPISGHVSLFWYQQALGQGPEFLTYFQNEAQLDKSGLPSDRFFAERPEGSVSTLKIQRTQQEDSAVYLCASSLAPGLRIAKNIQYFGAGTRLSVL.